This T cell receptor (beta chain) was documented in a study of T cell responses to AZD1222 COVID-19 vaccine. General observations from the study: Close to half of spike-specific TCRs reportedly recognize unmutated variant regions. Only six or seven AZD1222 recipients were seropositive at baseline.

The table lists this clone with a count of one. Its specificity is unknown. V shed 2 bases and J 4 bases; nucleotides not matched to a gene: 7. Germline V gene data show CDR1 as SGHDN and CDR2 as FVKESK. The CDR3 consists of 16 residues. TCRdb's table, derived via immunoSEQ multiplex PCR, lists solely in-frame clones and lacks some. In the table there are around 100,000 clones, 90% of which are singletons. The chain employs TRBV14 and TRBJ2-1; 8 positions agree with TRBD2. The specimen was peripheral blood, collected on day 0 of AZD1222 vaccination. This TCR came from an adult in good health. This CDR3 is CASSQPPGGTYNEQFF. The CDR3 DNA sequence: TGTGCCAGCAGCCAACCCCCGGGGGGGACTTACAATGAGCAGTTCTTC.